This T cell receptor (beta chain) was captured in a study of T-cell reconstitution after alpha-beta-depleted transplantation in children. The library targeted TCRbeta and was prepared with unique molecular identifiers. A single record per CDR3 protein comes from TCRdb applying MiXCR to the PCR reads. Altogether approximately 300,000 distinct CDR3 sequences are present, roughly 7.8% being singletons, with the ten largest covering about 9.3%. With regard to this clonotype: Its specificity is not known. With a much larger clone just one base away, this may be a read error.

Per the germline V gene, CDR1 is LGHDT and CDR2 is YNNKEL (reference sequence). V shed 8 bases and J 3 bases; nucleotides not matched to a gene: 10. CDR3 length: 17 amino acids. Study findings and constraints: For some patients, TCRbeta diversity was high at day 60 because of recipient T cells and thymic progenitors that survived. At the one-year point after transplant, T-cell counts and TCRbeta diversity were found to come mostly from T cells that had been newly produced. Roughly two months post-transplant, alpha-beta T cells reportedly originated from several hundred graft clones that had expanded.

This material consisted of peripheral blood, taken 360 days after TCRalphabeta/CD19-depleted stem cell transplant. The clonotype originates from a female patient aged 2-9 years who had a stem cell transplant for Fanconi anemia, so the T cells may come from the graft donor. The chain is built from TRBV3-1 and TRBJ2-4; 13 bases map to TRBD2. CDR3 amino acids: CASCLWTSGGGKNIQYF. As DNA, the CDR3 is TGTGCCAGCTGCTTATGGACTAGCGGGGGAGGCAAAAACATTCAGTACTTC.